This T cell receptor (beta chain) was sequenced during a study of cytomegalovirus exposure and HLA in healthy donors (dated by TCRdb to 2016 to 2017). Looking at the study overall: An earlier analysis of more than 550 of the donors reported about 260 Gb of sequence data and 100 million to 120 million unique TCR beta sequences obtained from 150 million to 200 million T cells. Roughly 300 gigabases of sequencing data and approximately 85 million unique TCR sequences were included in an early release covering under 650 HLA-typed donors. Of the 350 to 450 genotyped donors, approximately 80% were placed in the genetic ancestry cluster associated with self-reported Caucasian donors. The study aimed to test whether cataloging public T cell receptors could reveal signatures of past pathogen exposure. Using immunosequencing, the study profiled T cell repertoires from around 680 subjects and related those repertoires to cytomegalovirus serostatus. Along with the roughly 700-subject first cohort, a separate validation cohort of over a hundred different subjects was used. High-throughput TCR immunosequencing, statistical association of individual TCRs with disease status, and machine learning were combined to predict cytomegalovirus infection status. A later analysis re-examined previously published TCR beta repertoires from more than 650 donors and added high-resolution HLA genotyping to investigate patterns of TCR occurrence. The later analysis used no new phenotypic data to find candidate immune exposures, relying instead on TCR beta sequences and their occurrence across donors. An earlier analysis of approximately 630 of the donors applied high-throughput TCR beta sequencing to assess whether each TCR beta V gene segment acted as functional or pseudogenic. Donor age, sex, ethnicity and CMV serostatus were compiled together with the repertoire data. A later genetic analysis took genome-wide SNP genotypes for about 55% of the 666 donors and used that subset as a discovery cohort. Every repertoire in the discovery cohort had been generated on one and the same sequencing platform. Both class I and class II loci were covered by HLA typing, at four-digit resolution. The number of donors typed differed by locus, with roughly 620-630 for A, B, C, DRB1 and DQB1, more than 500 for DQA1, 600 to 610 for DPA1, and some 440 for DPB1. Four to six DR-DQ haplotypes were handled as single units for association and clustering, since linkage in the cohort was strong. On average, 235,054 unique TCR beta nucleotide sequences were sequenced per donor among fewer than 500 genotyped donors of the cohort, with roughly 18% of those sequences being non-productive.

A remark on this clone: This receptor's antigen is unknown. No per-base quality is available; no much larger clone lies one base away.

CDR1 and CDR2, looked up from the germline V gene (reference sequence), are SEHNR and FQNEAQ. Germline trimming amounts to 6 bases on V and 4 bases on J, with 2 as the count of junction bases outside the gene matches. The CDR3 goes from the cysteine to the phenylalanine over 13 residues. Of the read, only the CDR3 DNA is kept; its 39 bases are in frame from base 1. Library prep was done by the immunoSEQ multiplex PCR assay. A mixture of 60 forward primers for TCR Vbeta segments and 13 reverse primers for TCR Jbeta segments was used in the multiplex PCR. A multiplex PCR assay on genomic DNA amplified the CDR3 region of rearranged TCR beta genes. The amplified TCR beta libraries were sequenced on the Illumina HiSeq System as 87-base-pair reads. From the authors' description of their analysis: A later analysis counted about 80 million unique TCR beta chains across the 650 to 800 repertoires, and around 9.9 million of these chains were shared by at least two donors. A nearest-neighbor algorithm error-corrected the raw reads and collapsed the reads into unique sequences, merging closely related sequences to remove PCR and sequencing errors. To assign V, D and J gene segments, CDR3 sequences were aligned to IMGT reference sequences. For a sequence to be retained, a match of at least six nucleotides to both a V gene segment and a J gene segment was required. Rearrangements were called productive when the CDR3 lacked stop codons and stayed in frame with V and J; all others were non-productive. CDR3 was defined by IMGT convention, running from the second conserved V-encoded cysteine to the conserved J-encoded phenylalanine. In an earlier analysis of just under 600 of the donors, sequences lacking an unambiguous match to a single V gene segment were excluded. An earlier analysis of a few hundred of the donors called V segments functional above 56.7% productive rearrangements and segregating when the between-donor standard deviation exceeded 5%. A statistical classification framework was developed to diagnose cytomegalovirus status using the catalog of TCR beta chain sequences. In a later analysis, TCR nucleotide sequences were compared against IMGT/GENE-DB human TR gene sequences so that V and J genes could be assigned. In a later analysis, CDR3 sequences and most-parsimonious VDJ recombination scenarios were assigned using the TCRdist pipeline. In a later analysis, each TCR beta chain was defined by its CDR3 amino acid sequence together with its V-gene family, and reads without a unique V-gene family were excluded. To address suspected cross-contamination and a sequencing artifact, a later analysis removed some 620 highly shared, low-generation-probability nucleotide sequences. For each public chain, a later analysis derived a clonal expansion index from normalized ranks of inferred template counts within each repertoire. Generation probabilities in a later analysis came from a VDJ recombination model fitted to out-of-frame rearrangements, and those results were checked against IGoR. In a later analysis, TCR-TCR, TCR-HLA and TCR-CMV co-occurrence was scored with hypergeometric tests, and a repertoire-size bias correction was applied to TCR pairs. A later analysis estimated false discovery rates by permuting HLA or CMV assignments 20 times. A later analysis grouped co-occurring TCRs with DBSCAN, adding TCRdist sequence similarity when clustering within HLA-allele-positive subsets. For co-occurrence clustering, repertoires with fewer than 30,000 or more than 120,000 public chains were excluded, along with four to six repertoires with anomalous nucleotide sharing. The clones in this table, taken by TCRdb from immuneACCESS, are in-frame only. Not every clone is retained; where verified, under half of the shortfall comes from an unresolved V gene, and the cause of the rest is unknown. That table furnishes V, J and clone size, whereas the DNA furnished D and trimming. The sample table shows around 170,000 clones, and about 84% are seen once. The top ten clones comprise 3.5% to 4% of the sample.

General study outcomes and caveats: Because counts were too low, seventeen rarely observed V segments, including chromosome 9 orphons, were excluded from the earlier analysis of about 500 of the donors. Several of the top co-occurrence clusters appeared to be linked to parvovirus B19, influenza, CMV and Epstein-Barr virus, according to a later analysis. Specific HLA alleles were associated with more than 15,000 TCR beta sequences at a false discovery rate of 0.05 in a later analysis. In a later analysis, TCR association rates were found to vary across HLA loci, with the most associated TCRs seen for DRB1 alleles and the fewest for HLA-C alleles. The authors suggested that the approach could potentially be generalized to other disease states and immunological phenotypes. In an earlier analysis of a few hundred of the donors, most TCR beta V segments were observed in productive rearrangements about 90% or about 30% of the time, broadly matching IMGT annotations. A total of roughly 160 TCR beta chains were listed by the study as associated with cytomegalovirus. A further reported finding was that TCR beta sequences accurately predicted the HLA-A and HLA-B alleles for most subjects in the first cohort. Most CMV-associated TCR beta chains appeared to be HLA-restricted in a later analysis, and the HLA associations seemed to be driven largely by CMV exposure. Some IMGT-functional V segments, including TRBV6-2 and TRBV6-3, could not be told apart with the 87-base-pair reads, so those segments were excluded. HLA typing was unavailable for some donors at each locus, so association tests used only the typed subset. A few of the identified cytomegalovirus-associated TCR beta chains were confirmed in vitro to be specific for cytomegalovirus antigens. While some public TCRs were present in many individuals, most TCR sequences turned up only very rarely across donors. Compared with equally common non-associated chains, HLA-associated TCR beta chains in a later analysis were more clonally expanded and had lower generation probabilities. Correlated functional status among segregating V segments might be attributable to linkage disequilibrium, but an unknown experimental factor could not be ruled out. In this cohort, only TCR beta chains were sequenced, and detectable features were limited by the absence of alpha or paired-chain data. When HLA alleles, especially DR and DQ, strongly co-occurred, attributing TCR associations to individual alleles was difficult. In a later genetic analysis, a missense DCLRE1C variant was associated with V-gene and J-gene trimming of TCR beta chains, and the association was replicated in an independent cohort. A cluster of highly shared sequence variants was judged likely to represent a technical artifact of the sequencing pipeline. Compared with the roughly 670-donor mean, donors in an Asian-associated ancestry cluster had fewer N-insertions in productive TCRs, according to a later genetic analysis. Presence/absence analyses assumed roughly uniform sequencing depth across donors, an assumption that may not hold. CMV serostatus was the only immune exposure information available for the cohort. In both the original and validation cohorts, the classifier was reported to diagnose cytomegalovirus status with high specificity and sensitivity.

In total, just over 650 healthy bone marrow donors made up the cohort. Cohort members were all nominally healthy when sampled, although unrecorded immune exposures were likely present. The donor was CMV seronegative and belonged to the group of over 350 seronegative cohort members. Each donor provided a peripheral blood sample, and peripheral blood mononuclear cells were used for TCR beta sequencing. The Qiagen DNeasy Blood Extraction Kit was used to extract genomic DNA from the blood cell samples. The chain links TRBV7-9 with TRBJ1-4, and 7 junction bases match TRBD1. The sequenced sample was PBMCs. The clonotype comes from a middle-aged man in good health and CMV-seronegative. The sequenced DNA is TGTGCCAGCAGAGCAGGGGGTAATGAAAAACTGTTTTTT. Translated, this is CASRAGGNEKLFF.